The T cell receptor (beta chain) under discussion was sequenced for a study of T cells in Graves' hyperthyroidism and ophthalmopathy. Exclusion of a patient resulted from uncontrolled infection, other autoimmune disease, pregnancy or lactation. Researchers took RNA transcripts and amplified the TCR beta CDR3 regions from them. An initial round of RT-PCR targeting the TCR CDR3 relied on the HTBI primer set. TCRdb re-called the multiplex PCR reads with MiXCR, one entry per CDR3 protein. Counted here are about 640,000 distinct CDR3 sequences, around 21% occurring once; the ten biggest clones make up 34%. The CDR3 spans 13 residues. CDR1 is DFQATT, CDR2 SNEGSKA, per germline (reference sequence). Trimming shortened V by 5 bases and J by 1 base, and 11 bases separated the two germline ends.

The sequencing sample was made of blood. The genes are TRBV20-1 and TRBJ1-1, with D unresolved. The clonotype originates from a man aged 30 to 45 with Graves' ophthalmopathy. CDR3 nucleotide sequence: TGCAGTGCTCTCCGTAGGTCGAACACTGAAGCTTTCTTT. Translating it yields CSALRRSNTEAFF.